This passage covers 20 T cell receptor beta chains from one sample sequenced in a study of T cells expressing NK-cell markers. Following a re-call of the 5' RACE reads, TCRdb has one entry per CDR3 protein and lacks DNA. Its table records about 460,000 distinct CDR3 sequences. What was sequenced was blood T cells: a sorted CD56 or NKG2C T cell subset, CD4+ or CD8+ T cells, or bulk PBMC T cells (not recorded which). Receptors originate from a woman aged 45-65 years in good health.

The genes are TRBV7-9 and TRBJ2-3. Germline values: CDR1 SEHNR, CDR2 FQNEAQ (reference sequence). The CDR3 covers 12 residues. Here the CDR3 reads CASSFSDDTQYF.

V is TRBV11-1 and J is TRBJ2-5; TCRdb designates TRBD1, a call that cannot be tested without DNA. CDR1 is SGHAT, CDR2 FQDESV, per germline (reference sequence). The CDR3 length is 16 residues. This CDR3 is CASSSTGTGGQETQYF.

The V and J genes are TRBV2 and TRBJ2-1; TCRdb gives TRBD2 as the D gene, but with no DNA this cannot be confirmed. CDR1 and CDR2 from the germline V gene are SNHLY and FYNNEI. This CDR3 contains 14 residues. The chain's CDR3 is CARSGTTEYNEQFF.

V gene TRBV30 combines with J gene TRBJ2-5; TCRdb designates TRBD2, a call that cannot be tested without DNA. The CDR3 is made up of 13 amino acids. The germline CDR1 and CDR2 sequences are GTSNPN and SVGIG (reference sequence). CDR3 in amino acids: CAWSGTSVGTQYF.

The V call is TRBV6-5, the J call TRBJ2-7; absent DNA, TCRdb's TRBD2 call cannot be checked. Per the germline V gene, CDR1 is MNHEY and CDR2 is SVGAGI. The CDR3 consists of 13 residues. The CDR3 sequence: CASSRSGFYEQYF.

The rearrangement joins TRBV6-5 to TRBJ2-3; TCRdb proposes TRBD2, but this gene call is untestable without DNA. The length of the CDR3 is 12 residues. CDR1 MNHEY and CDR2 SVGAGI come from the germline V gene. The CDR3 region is CASSYQGGPQYF.

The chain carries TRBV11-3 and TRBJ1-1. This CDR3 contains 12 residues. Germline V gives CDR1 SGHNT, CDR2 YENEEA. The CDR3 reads CASGEGNTEAFF.

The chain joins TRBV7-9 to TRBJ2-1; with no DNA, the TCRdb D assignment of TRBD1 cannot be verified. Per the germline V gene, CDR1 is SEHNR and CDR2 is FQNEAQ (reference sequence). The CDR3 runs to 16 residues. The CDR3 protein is CASSWGQVALNNEQFF.

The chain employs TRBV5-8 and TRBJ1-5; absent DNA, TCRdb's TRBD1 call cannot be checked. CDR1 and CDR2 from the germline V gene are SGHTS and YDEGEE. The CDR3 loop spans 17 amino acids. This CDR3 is CASSLSSGQGANQPQHF.

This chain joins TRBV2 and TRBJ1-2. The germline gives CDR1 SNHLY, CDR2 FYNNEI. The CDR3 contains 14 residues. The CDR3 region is CASSELPGSYGYTF.

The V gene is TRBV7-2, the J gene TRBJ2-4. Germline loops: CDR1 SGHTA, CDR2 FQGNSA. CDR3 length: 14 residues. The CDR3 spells CASTSGAEWGIQYF.

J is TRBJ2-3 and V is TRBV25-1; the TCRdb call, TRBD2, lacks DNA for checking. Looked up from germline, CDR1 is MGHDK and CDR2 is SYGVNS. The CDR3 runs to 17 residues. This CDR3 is CASSEPLAGVTTDTQYF.

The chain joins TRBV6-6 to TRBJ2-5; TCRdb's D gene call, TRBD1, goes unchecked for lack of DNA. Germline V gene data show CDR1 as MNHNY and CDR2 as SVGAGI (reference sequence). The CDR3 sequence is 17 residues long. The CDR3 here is CASSLPGGGTVQETQYF.

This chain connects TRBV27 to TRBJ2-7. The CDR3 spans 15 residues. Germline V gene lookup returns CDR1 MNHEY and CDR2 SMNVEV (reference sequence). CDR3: CASSTRTGNSDEQYF.

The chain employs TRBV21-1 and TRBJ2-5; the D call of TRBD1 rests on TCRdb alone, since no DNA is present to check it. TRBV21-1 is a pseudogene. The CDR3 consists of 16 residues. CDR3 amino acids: CASSDRDRGYQETQYF.

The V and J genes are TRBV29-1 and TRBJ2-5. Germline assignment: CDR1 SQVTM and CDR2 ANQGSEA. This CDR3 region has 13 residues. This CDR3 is CSVEEQLQETQYF. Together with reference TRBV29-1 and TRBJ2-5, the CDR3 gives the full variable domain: SAVISQKPSRDICQRGTSLTIQCQVDSQVTMMFWYRQQPGQSLTLIATANQGSEATYESGFVIDKFPISRPNLTFSTLTVSNMSPEDSSIYLCSVEEQLQETQYFGPGTRLLVL.

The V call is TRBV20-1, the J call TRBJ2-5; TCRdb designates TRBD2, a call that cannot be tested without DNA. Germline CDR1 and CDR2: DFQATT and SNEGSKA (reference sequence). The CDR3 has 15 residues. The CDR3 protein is CSARDQGLAGEGQYF.

The CDR3 region is CASGPWGELFF. The chain couples TRBV7-8 to TRBJ2-2; absent DNA, TCRdb's TRBD1 call cannot be checked. The germline gives CDR1 SGHVS, CDR2 FQNEAQ. The CDR3 spans 11 residues.

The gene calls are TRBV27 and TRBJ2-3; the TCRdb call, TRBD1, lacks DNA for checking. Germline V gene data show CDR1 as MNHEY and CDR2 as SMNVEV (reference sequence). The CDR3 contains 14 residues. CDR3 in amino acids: CASSPLGGADTQYF.

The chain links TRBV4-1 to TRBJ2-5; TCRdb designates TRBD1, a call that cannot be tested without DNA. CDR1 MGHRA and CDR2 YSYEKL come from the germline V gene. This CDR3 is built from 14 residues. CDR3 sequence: CASRGYPDQETQYF.